Each of the 18 T cell receptor beta chains below was sequenced from the same sample in a study of PD-1 blockade in classical Hodgkin lymphoma. Noted time point: newly diagnosed, previously untreated cHL patient sample. CD4+ T cells were purified from thawed PBMCs by magnetic negative selection. Data came from immunoSEQ multiplex PCR; TCRdb stores just in-frame clones and leaves some out. This table has 20,000 to 25,000 clones, 80% to 90% appearing once. The material sequenced was CD4+ T cells from blood. Every receptor here comes from a human donor with classical Hodgkin lymphoma.

This chain links TRBV7-8 with TRBJ2-7; D not resolved. Germline CDR1 SGHVS, CDR2 FQNEAQ. The CDR3 covers 13 residues. Deletions cut 0 bases from V and 3 bases from J, with 6 bases between. The CDR3, as DNA: TGTGCCAGCAGCTTAGCAAGCATCTACGAGCAGTACTTC. It specifies CASSLASIYEQYF.

This clone was counted only a few times. CDR3 sequence (DNA): TGTGCCAGCGAGACGTGGAGGGGCTACACCTTC. This sequence encodes CASETWRGYTF. The chain carries TRBV19 and TRBJ1-2, with D uncertain. The germline V and J ends were trimmed by 9 bases and 8 bases, with 13 bases remaining between them. The CDR3 has 11 amino acids. Germline lookup yields CDR1 LNHDA and CDR2 SQIVND (reference sequence).

This chain joins TRBV28 and TRBJ1-1; a possible D gene is TRBD1 (5 bases). In germline, CDR1 is MDHEN, CDR2 SYDVKM. The CDR3 loop spans 15 amino acids. Trimming stripped 6 bases from V and 5 bases from J, with 19 bases between. The CDR3 loop is CASSPLLISGTEAFF. Written as DNA, the CDR3 is TGTGCCAGCAGCCCCCTACTTATATCAGGGACTGAAGCTTTCTTT.

The genes are TRBV6-1 and TRBJ2-1; a possible D gene is TRBD1 (6 bases). V lost 5 bases and J 8 bases, leaving 19 bases between the germline ends. CDR3 size: 15 residues. In germline, CDR1 is MNHNS, CDR2 SASEGT. The CDR3 region has the DNA TGTGCCAGCAGTTCCTTGGGGGCCGGAGGTTATGAGCAGTTCTTC. Protein sequence: CASSSLGAGGYEQFF.

This chain uses TRBV7-2 with TRBJ2-7; the D is unclear. The CDR3 consists of 10 residues. Germline assignment: CDR1 SGHTA and CDR2 FQGNSA. With 5 bases removed from V and 5 bases from J, the gap between germline ends came to 4 bases. CDR3 in amino acids: CASSRNEQYF. The CDR3, as DNA: TGTGCCAGCAGCCGGAACGAGCAGTACTTC.

This chain joins TRBV7-2 and TRBJ1-2; D gene ambiguous. Deletions cut 3 bases from V and 2 bases from J, with 10 bases between. The germline gives CDR1 SGHTA, CDR2 FQGNSA. The CDR3 contains 14 residues. CDR3 sequence reads: CASSLLGPNYGYTF. The CDR3 DNA reads TGTGCCAGCAGCTTGCTAGGGCCAAACTATGGCTACACCTTC.

The chain recombines TRBV28 with TRBJ1-5, with a weak D call TRBD1 (5 bases). This CDR3 spans 14 amino acids. Trimming shortened V by 3 bases and J by 3 bases, and 9 bases separated the two germline ends. Germline V gene data show CDR1 as MDHEN and CDR2 as SYDVKM. In nucleotides, the CDR3 is TGTGCCAGCAGTTTCCGGGGGGTCAATCAGCCCCAGCATTTT. Protein: CASSFRGVNQPQHF.

The rearrangement uses TRBV30 and TRBJ1-6; D is uncertain. The germline V gene encodes CDR1 GTSNPN and CDR2 SVGIG (reference sequence). V gave up 5 bases and J gave up 7 bases, with 12 bases separating them. The CDR3 runs 13 residues. The CDR3 here is CAWSPSQNSPLHF. The CDR3 nucleotides read TGTGCCTGGTCACCTAGTCAGAATTCACCCCTCCACTTT. Based on the CDR3 plus reference TRBV30 and TRBJ1-6, the full variable domain is SQTIHQWPATLVQPVGSPLSLECTVEGTSNPNLYWYRQAAGRGLQLLFYSVGIGQISSEVPQNLSASRPQDRQFILSSKKLLLSDSGFYLCAWSPSQNSPLHFGNGTRLTVT.

The gene calls are TRBV6-1 and TRBJ2-3; the D gene is possibly TRBD1 (5 bases). This CDR3 has 18 residues. Deletions cut 4 bases from V and 0 bases from J, with 20 bases between. Per germline, CDR1 MNHNS and CDR2 SASEGT. The CDR3 here is CASSAQSAGFMSTDTQYF. DNA for the CDR3: TGTGCCAGCAGTGCCCAGTCCGCAGGGTTTATGAGCACAGATACGCAGTATTTT.

V gene TRBV19 combines with J gene TRBJ2-1; 8 nucleotides line up with TRBD1. The CDR3 contains 16 residues. Germline V lookup: CDR1 LNHDA, CDR2 SQIVND (reference sequence). Trimming took 5 bases from V and 3 from J; bases not matched to a gene: 9. CDR3 amino acids: CASSSYRGSGYNEQFF. DNA of the CDR3: TGTGCCAGTAGTTCCTACAGGGGGTCCGGCTACAATGAGCAGTTCTTC.

This chain connects TRBV11-2 to TRBJ1-1, with D unresolved. The CDR3 contains 15 residues. The V gene lost 6 bases and the J gene lost 1 base, with 15 bases spanning the gap. The germline gives CDR1 SGHAT, CDR2 FQNNGV. The CDR3 DNA follows: TGTGCCAGCAGGAAAATGGGTGGTACGAACACTGAAGCTTTCTTT. Translated, it gives CASRKMGGTNTEAFF.

The chain has TRBV7-9 and TRBJ1-2; possible D gene TRBD1, 6 bases. The CDR3 totals 14 residues. Deletions cut 2 bases from V and 6 bases from J, with 13 bases between. CDR1 is SEHNR and CDR2 is FQNEAQ in the germline V gene (reference sequence). CDR3 region: CASSLTGRGDGYTF. For the CDR3, the DNA is TGTGCCAGCAGCTTAACGGGCAGGGGCGATGGCTACACCTTC.

This sequence joins TRBV28 and TRBJ1-5; D call uncertain. V shed 6 bases and J shed 7 bases, with 13 bases lying between them. Per the germline V gene, CDR1 is MDHEN and CDR2 is SYDVKM. The CDR3 runs 13 residues. The CDR3 reads CASSPIDRQPQHF. The CDR3 region has the DNA TGTGCCAGCAGCCCCATTGACCGCCAGCCCCAGCATTTT.

The chain is built from TRBV6-5 and TRBJ1-1; D is undetermined. Germline-derived CDR1 and CDR2 are MNHEY and SVGAGI. Trimming took 8 bases from V and 5 from J, leaving 6 bases between them. The CDR3 is 10 amino acids. The CDR3 DNA sequence: TGTGCCAGCGGGTTGACTGAAGCTTTCTTT. Amino acids: CASGLTEAFF.

The genes are TRBV7-9 and TRBJ1-6; 8 nucleotides line up with TRBD1. CDR3 size: 16 residues. Germline V gene data show CDR1 as SEHNR and CDR2 as FQNEAQ (reference sequence). Trimming cost V 2 bases and J 5 bases; bases outside gene matches: 5. CDR3: CASSLRETGDNSPLHF. In nucleotides, the CDR3 is TGTGCCAGCAGCTTACGTGAGACAGGGGATAATTCACCCCTCCACTTT.

This chain joins TRBV5-6 and TRBJ2-2; D gene uncertain. V lost 3 bases, J lost 1 base, and 10 bases lay in between. Germline CDR1 and CDR2: SGHDT and YYEEEE. The CDR3 contains 15 residues. CDR3 sequence reads: CASSSVHRNTGELFF. The DNA for the CDR3 is TGTGCCAGCAGCTCGGTCCACAGGAACACCGGGGAGCTGTTTTTT.

The V call is TRBV18, the J call TRBJ2-2, with 9 bases aligning to TRBD1. The CDR3 covers 17 residues. CDR1 is KGHSH, CDR2 LQKENI, per germline. The V gene end was trimmed by 1 base and the J gene end by 0 bases; junction bases not matched to a gene: 3. The CDR3 protein is CASSPQRQGANTGELFF. DNA for the CDR3: TGTGCCAGCTCACCACAAAGACAGGGGGCGAACACCGGGGAGCTGTTTTTT.

The chain joins TRBV19 to TRBJ1-2; 8 positions agree with TRBD1. CDR3 length: 15 residues. CDR1 and CDR2 (germline): LNHDA, SQIVND (reference sequence). Losses at the gene ends were 5 bases for V and 10 bases for J; bases not matched to a gene: 15. The CDR3 sequence is CASSPDPPGQAPYTF. In DNA, the CDR3 is TGTGCCAGTAGTCCCGATCCTCCGGGACAGGCACCCTACACCTTC.